Below, 5 T cell receptor beta chains from the same sample are listed, as sequenced in a study of T cell responses to AZD1222 COVID-19 vaccine. The data were produced by immunoSEQ multiplex PCR, yet TCRdb's version contains in-frame clones alone and is incomplete. The sample has about 120,000 clones, just over 90% seen once; the top ten hold under 5.5%. The sample here was peripheral blood, taken on day 0 of AZD1222 vaccination. These receptors all stem from an adult in good health.

The V and J genes are TRBV24-1 and TRBJ1-3; 8 bases are a match to TRBD1. This CDR3 contains 13 residues. With 9 bases clipped from V and 4 bases from J, the junction kept 4 bases outside the gene matches. Germline values: CDR1 KGHDR, CDR2 SFDVKD. CDR3 amino acids: CATSRTGGNTIYF. The DNA for the CDR3 is TGTGCCACCTCCCGGACAGGGGGAAACACCATATATTTT.

This clone was seen a handful of times. V gene TRBV11-2 combines with J gene TRBJ2-5, with D possibly being TRBD1 (5 bases). The germline V and J ends were trimmed by 2 bases and 2 bases, with 12 bases remaining between them. The germline CDR1 and CDR2 sequences are SGHAT and FQNNGV. The CDR3 covers 15 residues. The CDR3 DNA reads TGTGCCAGCAGCTTAAACCCGGACATTCAAGAGACCCAGTACTTC. It codes for CASSLNPDIQETQYF.

This chain uses TRBV5-6 with TRBJ1-2, with 8 positions matching TRBD1. J lost 7 bases, V lost 0 bases, and 8 bases had no gene match. This CDR3 spans 15 amino acids. Germline V CDR1 and CDR2: SGHDT, YYEEEE. The CDR3 DNA reads as TGTGCCAGCAGCTTGGCGGGCTGGACAGGGTTTGGCTACACCTTC. It yields the protein CASSLAGWTGFGYTF.

The genes are TRBV12-3 or TRBV12-4 and TRBJ1-5, with D unresolved. The CDR3 is 13 residues long. Trimming pared 6 bases from V and 6 bases from J, leaving 12 bases between. CDR3 in amino acids: CASSMGSGQPQHF. CDR3 in DNA: TGTGCCAGCAGCATGGGGTCGGGTCAGCCCCAGCATTTT.

This clone has a single count. The chain links TRBV4-1 to TRBJ2-7, with D tentatively TRBD2 (6 bases). The CDR3 loop spans 14 amino acids. CDR1 MGHRA and CDR2 YSYEKL come from the germline V gene. V lost 0 bases to trimming and J lost 3 bases, with 9 bases between them. Written as DNA, the CDR3 is TGCGCCAGCAGCCAAGAGCCGGGGGTCTACGAGCAGTACTTC. Amino acids: CASSQEPGVYEQYF.